This T cell receptor beta chain was sequenced during a study of T cells in Graves' hyperthyroidism and ophthalmopathy. The wider study: Peripheral blood was obtained at initial diagnosis, preceding any treatment.

CDR3 size: 15 residues. V lost 1 base to trimming and J lost 4 bases; unmatched junction nucleotides: 4. TCR beta CDR3 regions were amplified from RNA. Using the HTBI primer set, a first-round RT-PCR was run on the TCR CDR3. TCRdb re-analysed the multiplex PCR reads in MiXCR, keeping a single row per CDR3 protein. Of around 440,000 distinct CDR3 sequences listed, 15% to 19% are singletons. This TCR was sampled from a woman under 30 with Graves' hyperthyroidism. The chain joins TRBV12-3 or TRBV12-4 to TRBJ1-1; 9 positions agree with TRBD1. The sample consisted of blood. The CDR3 region is CASSLVGQGSTEAFF. DNA for the CDR3: TGTGCCAGCAGTTTAGTGGGACAGGGTTCCACTGAAGCTTTCTTT.